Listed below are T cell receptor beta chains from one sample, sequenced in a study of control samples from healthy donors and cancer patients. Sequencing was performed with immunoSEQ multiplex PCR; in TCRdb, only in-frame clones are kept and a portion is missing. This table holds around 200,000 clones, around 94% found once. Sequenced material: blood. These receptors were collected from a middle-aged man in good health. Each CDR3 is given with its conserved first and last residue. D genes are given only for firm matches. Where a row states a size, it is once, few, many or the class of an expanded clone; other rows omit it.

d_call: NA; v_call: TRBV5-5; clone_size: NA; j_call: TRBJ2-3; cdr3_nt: TGTGCCAGCACCCTCGGCGGTCCCACAGATACGCAGTATTTT; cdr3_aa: CASTLGGPTDTQYF
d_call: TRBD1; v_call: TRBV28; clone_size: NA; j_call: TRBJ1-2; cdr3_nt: TGTGCCAGCAGGTCGGACAGGAGGGGCTATGGCTACACCTTC; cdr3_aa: CASRSDRRGYGYTF
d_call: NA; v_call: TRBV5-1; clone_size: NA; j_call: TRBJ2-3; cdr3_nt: TGCGCCAGCAGCCAGGGGGGACTCACAGATACGCAGTATTTT; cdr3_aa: CASSQGGLTDTQYF
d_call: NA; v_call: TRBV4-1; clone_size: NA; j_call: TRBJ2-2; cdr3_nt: TGCGCCAGCAGCCAAGAAGGTAATTTGGACACCGGGGAGCTGTTTTTT; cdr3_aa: CASSQEGNLDTGELFF
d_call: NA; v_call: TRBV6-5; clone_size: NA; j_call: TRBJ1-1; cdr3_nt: TGTGCCAGCAGTTCCTCGACAGGCGGCCACACTGAAGCTTTCTTT; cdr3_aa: CASSSSTGGHTEAFF
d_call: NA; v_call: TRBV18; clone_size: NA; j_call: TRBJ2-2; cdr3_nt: TGTGCCAGCTCAACATCTACTACGAACACCGGGGAGCTGTTTTTT; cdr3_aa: CASSTSTTNTGELFF
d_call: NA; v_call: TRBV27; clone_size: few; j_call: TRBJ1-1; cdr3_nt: TGTGCCAGCAGTTCCCCAAATGTCGAAGCTTTCTTT; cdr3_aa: CASSSPNVEAFF
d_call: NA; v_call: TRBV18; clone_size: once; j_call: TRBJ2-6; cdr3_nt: TGTGCCAGCTCACCCCCCATCTCTGGGGCCAACGTCCTGACTTTC; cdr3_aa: CASSPPISGANVLTF
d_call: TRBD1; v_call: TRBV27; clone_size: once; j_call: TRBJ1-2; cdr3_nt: TGTGCCAGCACCCCTCTAGGGGGCTACTATGGCTACACCTTC; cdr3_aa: CASTPLGGYYGYTF
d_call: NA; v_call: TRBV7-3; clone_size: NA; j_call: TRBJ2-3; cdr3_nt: TGTGCCAGCAGCTCCCCGGCGAATACGCAGTATTTT; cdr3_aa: CASSSPANTQYF
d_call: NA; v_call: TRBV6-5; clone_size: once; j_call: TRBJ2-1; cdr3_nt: TGTGCCATCTCGTCCCCGGCCAATGAGCAGTTCTTC; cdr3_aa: CAISSPANEQFF
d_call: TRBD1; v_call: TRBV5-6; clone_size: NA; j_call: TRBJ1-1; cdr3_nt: TGTGCCAGCAGCTTGCGGGACAGGGGATCTGAAGCTTTCTTT; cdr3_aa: CASSLRDRGSEAFF
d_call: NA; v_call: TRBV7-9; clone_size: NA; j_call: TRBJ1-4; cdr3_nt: TGTGCCAGCAGCGTCGGACAGTCAACTAATGAAAAACTGTTTTTT; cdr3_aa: CASSVGQSTNEKLFF
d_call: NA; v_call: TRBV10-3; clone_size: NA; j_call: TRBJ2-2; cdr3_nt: TGTGCCATCAGTACGGGGACCGGGGAGCTGTTTTTT; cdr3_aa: CAISTGTGELFF
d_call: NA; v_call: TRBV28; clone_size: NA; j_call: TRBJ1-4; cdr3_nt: TGTGCCAGCAGTTTATCGGTCGGGAGGAAACTGTTTTTT; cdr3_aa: CASSLSVGRKLFF
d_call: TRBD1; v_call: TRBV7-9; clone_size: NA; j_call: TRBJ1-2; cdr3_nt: TGTGCCAGCAGTCCTCTCACAGGGGAGGTTGGCTACACCTTC; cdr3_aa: CASSPLTGEVGYTF
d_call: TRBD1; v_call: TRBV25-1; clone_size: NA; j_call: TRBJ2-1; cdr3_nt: TGTGCCAGCAGTCCCGGGACAGGGGTCAATGAGCAGTTCTTC; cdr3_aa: CASSPGTGVNEQFF
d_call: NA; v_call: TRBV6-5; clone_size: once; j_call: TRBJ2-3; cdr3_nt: TGTGCCAGCAGTTACAGGTTTAGCACAGATACGCAGTATTTT; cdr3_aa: CASSYRFSTDTQYF
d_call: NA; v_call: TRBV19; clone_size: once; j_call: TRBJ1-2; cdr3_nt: TGTGCCAGTAGTATACGCGGGGACGGAACCCATAACTATGGCTACACCTTC; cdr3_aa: CASSIRGDGTHNYGYTF
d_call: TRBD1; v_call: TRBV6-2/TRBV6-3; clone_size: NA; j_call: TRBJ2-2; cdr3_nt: TGTGCCAGCAGCCCCAGGGCGGGCAGGGGGTGGACCGGGGAGCTGTTTTTT; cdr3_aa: CASSPRAGRGWTGELFF
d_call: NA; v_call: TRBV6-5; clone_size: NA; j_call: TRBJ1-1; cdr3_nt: TGTGCCAGCAGTTACGGGGGTAGCACTGAAGCTTTCTTT; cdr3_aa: CASSYGGSTEAFF
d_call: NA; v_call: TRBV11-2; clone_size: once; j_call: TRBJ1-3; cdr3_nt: TGTGCCAGCAGCTTCGGCTCGGGGGGCTCCTCTGGAAACACCATATATTTT; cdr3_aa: CASSFGSGGSSGNTIYF